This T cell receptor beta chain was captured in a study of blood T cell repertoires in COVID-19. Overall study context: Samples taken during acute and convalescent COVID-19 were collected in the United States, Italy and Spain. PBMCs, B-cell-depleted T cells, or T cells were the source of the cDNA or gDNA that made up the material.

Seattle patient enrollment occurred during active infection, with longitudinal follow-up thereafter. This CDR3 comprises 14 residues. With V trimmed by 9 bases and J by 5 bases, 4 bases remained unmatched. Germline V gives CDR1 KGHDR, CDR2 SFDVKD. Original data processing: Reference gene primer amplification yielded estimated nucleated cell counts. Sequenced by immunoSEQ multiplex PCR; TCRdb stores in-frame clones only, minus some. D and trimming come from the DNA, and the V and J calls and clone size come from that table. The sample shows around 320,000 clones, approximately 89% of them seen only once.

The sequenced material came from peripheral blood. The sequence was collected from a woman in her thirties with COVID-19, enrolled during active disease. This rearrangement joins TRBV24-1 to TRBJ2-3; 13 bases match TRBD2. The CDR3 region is CATGLAGARDTQYF. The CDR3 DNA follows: TGTGCCACCGGACTAGCGGGGGCTCGAGATACGCAGTATTTT.